The T cell receptor (beta chain) under discussion was sequenced for a study of PD-1 blockade in classical Hodgkin lymphoma. Findings of the study overall: Prior therapy or disease activity may underlie the repertoire differences, whose causes remain undefined. Prior to therapy, complete responders displayed diversity much like that of newly diagnosed patients.

Relapses following autologous stem cell transplantation were seen in all patients, with brentuximab vedotin exposure varying. Clones were sequenced by immunoSEQ multiplex PCR, and TCRdb holds only the in-frame ones, with some missing. The table shows about 14,000 clones, with roughly 86% occurring only once. Concerning this clone itself: Its target is not known.

Trimming shortened V by 7 bases and J by 2 bases, and 16 bases separated the two germline ends. Germline values: CDR1 SGHVS, CDR2 FQNEAQ. The CDR3 length is 15 residues. V gene TRBV7-8 combines with J gene TRBJ2-3; D is unresolved. Sequenced here: peripheral blood mononuclear cells (PBMCs), sampled at baseline. The receptor was isolated from a human donor with classical Hodgkin lymphoma. The CDR3 here is CASTTDGIFTDTQYF. The CDR3 DNA follows: TGTGCCAGCACCACGGACGGCATTTTCACAGATACGCAGTATTTT.